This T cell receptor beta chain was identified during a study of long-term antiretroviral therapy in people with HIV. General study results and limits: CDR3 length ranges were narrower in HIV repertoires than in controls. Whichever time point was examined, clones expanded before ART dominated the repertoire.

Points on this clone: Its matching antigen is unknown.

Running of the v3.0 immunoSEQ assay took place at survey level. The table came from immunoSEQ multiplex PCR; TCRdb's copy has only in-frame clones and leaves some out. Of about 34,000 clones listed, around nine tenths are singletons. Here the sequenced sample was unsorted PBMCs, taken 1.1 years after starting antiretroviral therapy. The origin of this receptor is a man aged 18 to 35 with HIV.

The CDR3 reads CASSPQDRRNTEAFF. In DNA form, the CDR3 reads TGTGCCAGCAGCCCCCAGGACAGAAGAAACACTGAAGCTTTCTTT. This chain joins TRBV7-2 and TRBJ1-1, with D possibly being TRBD1 (6 bases). The CDR3 extends over 15 amino acids. V was cut by 5 bases and J by 2 bases, with 15 bases left in between. Germline V CDR1 and CDR2: SGHTA, FQGNSA. The whole variable domain, remainder taken from reference TRBV7-2 and TRBJ1-1, is GAGVSQSPSNKVTEKGKDVELRCDPISGHTALYWYRQSLGQGLEFLIYFQGNSAPDKSGLPSDRFSAERTGGSVSTLTIQRTQQEDSAVYLCASSPQDRRNTEAFFGQGTRLTVV.